This is a list of T cell receptor beta chains from one sample in a study of blood T cell repertoires in COVID-19. The data were produced by immunoSEQ multiplex PCR, yet TCRdb's version contains in-frame clones alone and is incomplete. The sample lists about 95,000 clones, around 86% occurring once. The sample comprised peripheral blood. The receptors come from a man in his sixties with COVID-19, enrolled during active disease. Each CDR3 is given with its conserved first and last residue. The D gene is left open where the match is weak. Clone size, where shown, is once, few, many, or a class for clones that have expanded.

clone size: -
V gene: TRBV11-2
CDR3 length: 15
J gene: TRBJ2-1
D gene: TRBD2
CDR3 DNA: TGTGCCAGCAGTTTAGCGGGAGGCCCTAGGCATGAGCAGTTCTTC
CDR3 protein: CASSLAGGPRHEQFF

clone size: -
V gene: TRBV3-1/TRBV3-2
CDR3 length: 15
J gene: TRBJ2-3
D gene: TRBD2
CDR3 DNA: TGTGCCAGCAGCCAAAGCGGGAGGAACACAGATACGCAGTATTTT
CDR3 protein: CASSQSGRNTDTQYF

clone size: -
V gene: TRBV4-2
CDR3 length: 14
J gene: TRBJ1-5
D gene: TRBD1
CDR3 DNA: TGTGCCAGCAGCCAAGAGGACAGGGATCAGCCCCAGCATTTT
CDR3 protein: CASSQEDRDQPQHF

clone size: -
V gene: TRBV5-4
CDR3 length: 16
J gene: TRBJ1-1
D gene: TRBD1
CDR3 DNA: TGTGCCAGCAGTTGGGGAGGGACAGGGGTTGGGGATGAAGCTTTCTTT
CDR3 protein: CASSWGGTGVGDEAFF

clone size: -
V gene: TRBV5-1
CDR3 length: 15
J gene: TRBJ2-7
D gene: TRBD1
CDR3 DNA: TGCGCCAGCAGCTTGGCAGGGGGCATTTCCTACGAGCAGTACTTC
CDR3 protein: CASSLAGGISYEQYF

clone size: -
V gene: TRBV7-9
CDR3 length: 14
J gene: TRBJ2-1
D gene: TRBD1
CDR3 DNA: TGTGCCAGCAGCCATTCTTTACAGGGGGGTGAGCAGTTCTTC
CDR3 protein: CASSHSLQGGEQFF

clone size: -
V gene: TRBV6-5
CDR3 length: 14
J gene: TRBJ2-1
D gene: TRBD2
CDR3 DNA: TGTGCCAGCAGTCTGTCCGCGGGAGGTAATGAGCAGTTCTTC
CDR3 protein: CASSLSAGGNEQFF

clone size: -
V gene: TRBV7-9
CDR3 length: 15
J gene: TRBJ1-4
D gene: TRBD1
CDR3 DNA: TGTGCCAGCAGCGGACAGGGGGCTAATAATGAAAAACTGTTTTTT
CDR3 protein: CASSGQGANNEKLFF

clone size: -
V gene: TRBV2
CDR3 length: 15
J gene: TRBJ1-5
D gene: TRBD1
CDR3 DNA: TGTGCCAGCAGAGAGACAGGGGGCGGCAATCAGCCCCAGCATTTT
CDR3 protein: CASRETGGGNQPQHF

clone size: -
V gene: TRBV10-1
CDR3 length: 24
J gene: TRBJ1-3
D gene: TRBD1
CDR3 DNA: TGCGCCAGCAGCGCCCCCCGCTCGGGACAGGGTAAGACTGCCTGCTGGCGGCAAGAATACACCATATATTTT
CDR3 protein: CASSAPRSGQGKTACWRQEYTIYF

clone size: -
V gene: TRBV7-8
CDR3 length: 14
J gene: TRBJ2-1
D gene: -
CDR3 DNA: TGTGCCAGCAGCTTAGTTGGCGGGATGAATGAGCAGTTCTTC
CDR3 protein: CASSLVGGMNEQFF

clone size: -
V gene: TRBV4-2
CDR3 length: 17
J gene: TRBJ2-7
D gene: TRBD2
CDR3 DNA: TGTGCCAGCAGCCAAGAGGGACTAGCCCAGAGCTCCTACGAGCAGTACTTC
CDR3 protein: CASSQEGLAQSSYEQYF

clone size: -
V gene: TRBV3-1/TRBV3-2
CDR3 length: 14
J gene: TRBJ2-5
D gene: TRBD1
CDR3 DNA: TGTGCCAGCAGCCAAGAAGGGGGCCTCGGTCCCCAGTACTTC
CDR3 protein: CASSQEGGLGPQYF

clone size: once
V gene: TRBV5-1
CDR3 length: 15
J gene: TRBJ2-1
D gene: -
CDR3 DNA: TGCGCCAGCGGCCTTAGTTCAGGGGAGAACAATGAGCAGTTCTTC
CDR3 protein: CASGLSSGENNEQFF

clone size: -
V gene: TRBV15
CDR3 length: 14
J gene: TRBJ2-3
D gene: -
CDR3 DNA: TGTGCCACCTCGCTCTTGTTAGGGAGTAATACGCAGTATTTT
CDR3 protein: CATSLLLGSNTQYF

clone size: -
V gene: TRBV6-1
CDR3 length: 15
J gene: TRBJ2-7
D gene: TRBD2
CDR3 DNA: TGTGCCAGCAGTGACGGGACTAGCGGGGTCTACGAGCAGTACTTC
CDR3 protein: CASSDGTSGVYEQYF

clone size: -
V gene: TRBV4-2
CDR3 length: 16
J gene: TRBJ1-1
D gene: -
CDR3 DNA: TGTGCCAGCAGCCAAGATATGGGGGCGGAAAGGACTGAAGCTTTCTTT
CDR3 protein: CASSQDMGAERTEAFF

clone size: -
V gene: TRBV5-1
CDR3 length: 12
J gene: TRBJ2-7
D gene: -
CDR3 DNA: TGCGCCAGCAGCTTGACCGGGAACGAGCAGTACTTC
CDR3 protein: CASSLTGNEQYF

clone size: -
V gene: TRBV30
CDR3 length: 14
J gene: TRBJ1-6
D gene: -
CDR3 DNA: TGTGCCTGGAGTGTAATCCAGGGAGGGTCACCCCTCCACTTT
CDR3 protein: CAWSVIQGGSPLHF

clone size: -
V gene: TRBV18
CDR3 length: 13
J gene: TRBJ1-2
D gene: -
CDR3 DNA: TGTGCCAGCTCACCTACCAGGGACTATGGCTACACCTTC
CDR3 protein: CASSPTRDYGYTF

clone size: -
V gene: TRBV24-1
CDR3 length: 16
J gene: TRBJ2-7
D gene: -
CDR3 DNA: TGTGCCACCAGTGATTCGGTCGGCGGGAAGGGTTACGAGCAGTACTTC
CDR3 protein: CATSDSVGGKGYEQYF

clone size: -
V gene: TRBV4-2
CDR3 length: 17
J gene: TRBJ2-3
D gene: TRBD2
CDR3 DNA: TGTGCCAGCAGCCAACGCCCCGGGACTAGCGGGAGAGATACGCAGTATTTT
CDR3 protein: CASSQRPGTSGRDTQYF

clone size: -
V gene: TRBV30
CDR3 length: 13
J gene: TRBJ2-5
D gene: TRBD1
CDR3 DNA: TGTGCCTGGGAGACAGGGTTCCAAGAGACCCAGTACTTC
CDR3 protein: CAWETGFQETQYF

clone size: -
V gene: TRBV4-1
CDR3 length: 13
J gene: TRBJ2-1
D gene: -
CDR3 DNA: TGCGCCAGCAGCCAAGTACTGGTCGCTGAGCAGTTCTTC
CDR3 protein: CASSQVLVAEQFF

clone size: medium-sized
V gene: TRBV14
CDR3 length: 13
J gene: TRBJ2-5
D gene: TRBD2
CDR3 DNA: TGTGCCAGCAGTTGGACTAGTCAAGAGACCCAGTACTTC
CDR3 protein: CASSWTSQETQYF

clone size: -
V gene: TRBV6-5
CDR3 length: 13
J gene: TRBJ1-4
D gene: TRBD1
CDR3 DNA: TGTGCCAGCGGCCGGGACAGCAATGACAAACTGTTTTTT
CDR3 protein: CASGRDSNDKLFF

clone size: -
V gene: TRBV5-1
CDR3 length: 18
J gene: TRBJ2-1
D gene: TRBD2
CDR3 DNA: TGCGCCAGCAGCTTGGTGGGGACTAGCGGGAGAAGCCCCAATGAGCAGTTCTTC
CDR3 protein: CASSLVGTSGRSPNEQFF

clone size: -
V gene: TRBV5-1
CDR3 length: 14
J gene: TRBJ1-1
D gene: TRBD1
CDR3 DNA: TGCGCCAGCAGACGGACAGGGGAGAACACTGAAGCTTTCTTT
CDR3 protein: CASRRTGENTEAFF

clone size: -
V gene: TRBV7-9
CDR3 length: 15
J gene: TRBJ1-4
D gene: -
CDR3 DNA: TGTGCCAGCAGCACCGGACAGAAGACTAATGAAAAACTGTTTTTT
CDR3 protein: CASSTGQKTNEKLFF

clone size: -
V gene: TRBV5-6
CDR3 length: 16
J gene: TRBJ2-1
D gene: TRBD2
CDR3 DNA: TGTGCCAGCAGCATCTTGGGGACTAGCGCAAACAATGAGCAGTTCTTC
CDR3 protein: CASSILGTSANNEQFF

clone size: -
V gene: TRBV6-5
CDR3 length: 16
J gene: TRBJ2-1
D gene: TRBD2
CDR3 DNA: TGTGCCAGCAGTTACGGGCGGGAGGGCCCCTACAATGAGCAGTTCTTC
CDR3 protein: CASSYGREGPYNEQFF

clone size: -
V gene: TRBV10-3
CDR3 length: 12
J gene: TRBJ2-5
D gene: -
CDR3 DNA: TGTGCCATCAGTGAGCAGGGTGAGACCCAGTACTTC
CDR3 protein: CAISEQGETQYF

clone size: -
V gene: TRBV6-1
CDR3 length: 15
J gene: TRBJ2-7
D gene: TRBD2
CDR3 DNA: TGTGCCAGCAGTCTGCAGACTAGCGGAGCTTACGAGCAGTACTTC
CDR3 protein: CASSLQTSGAYEQYF

clone size: few
V gene: TRBV7-9
CDR3 length: 15
J gene: TRBJ2-1
D gene: -
CDR3 DNA: TGTGCCAGCAGCTTCCAGGGAATATCCTACAATGAGCAGTTCTTC
CDR3 protein: CASSFQGISYNEQFF

clone size: -
V gene: TRBV6-5
CDR3 length: 15
J gene: TRBJ2-5
D gene: -
CDR3 DNA: TGTGCCAGCAGCCCAAGCGCCTTGCCTCAAGAGACCCAGTACTTC
CDR3 protein: CASSPSALPQETQYF

clone size: once
V gene: TRBV6-1
CDR3 length: 18
J gene: TRBJ1-5
D gene: TRBD1
CDR3 DNA: TGTGCCAGCAGTGAAGGGACAGGGGGGGTTTATAGCAATCAGCCCCAGCATTTT
CDR3 protein: CASSEGTGGVYSNQPQHF

clone size: -
V gene: TRBV10-3
CDR3 length: 15
J gene: TRBJ1-3
D gene: -
CDR3 DNA: TGTGCCATCAGTGAGTCACAGGACGCTGGAAACACCATATATTTT
CDR3 protein: CAISESQDAGNTIYF

clone size: many
V gene: TRBV15
CDR3 length: 17
J gene: TRBJ1-1
D gene: TRBD1
CDR3 DNA: TGTGCCACCAGCAGAGATACGACAGGGGAGGAGGGAACTGAAGCTTTCTTT
CDR3 protein: CATSRDTTGEEGTEAFF

clone size: once
V gene: TRBV30
CDR3 length: 12
J gene: TRBJ1-1
D gene: -
CDR3 DNA: TGTGCCTGGAGTGTACAAGTCACTGAAGCTTTCTTT
CDR3 protein: CAWSVQVTEAFF

clone size: -
V gene: TRBV11-3
CDR3 length: 15
J gene: TRBJ2-2
D gene: TRBD1
CDR3 DNA: TGTGCCAGCAGCCTAGGACAGGGGCTAACCGGGGAGCTGTTTTTT
CDR3 protein: CASSLGQGLTGELFF

clone size: -
V gene: TRBV2
CDR3 length: 11
J gene: TRBJ2-3
D gene: -
CDR3 DNA: TGTGCCAGCATGGCAGGAGATACGCAGTATTTT
CDR3 protein: CASMAGDTQYF

clone size: once
V gene: TRBV21-1
CDR3 length: 18
J gene: TRBJ1-6
D gene: -
CDR3 DNA: TGTGCCAGCAGCCTACCGGGACGGGACTTGACCTATAATTCACCCCTCCACTTT
CDR3 protein: CASSLPGRDLTYNSPLHF

clone size: -
V gene: TRBV5-6
CDR3 length: 13
J gene: TRBJ1-2
D gene: -
CDR3 DNA: TGTGCCAGCAGCTTGAGGGCAGGGAAGGGCTACACCTTC
CDR3 protein: CASSLRAGKGYTF

clone size: -
V gene: TRBV29-1
CDR3 length: 13
J gene: TRBJ2-2
D gene: -
CDR3 DNA: TGCAGCGTTTGGCAGACGAACACCGGGGAGCTGTTTTTT
CDR3 protein: CSVWQTNTGELFF

clone size: -
V gene: TRBV5-4
CDR3 length: 16
J gene: TRBJ2-5
D gene: TRBD2
CDR3 DNA: TGTGCCAGCAGCGAACTAGCGCGTCTCGGCGAGGAGACCCAGTACTTC
CDR3 protein: CASSELARLGEETQYF

clone size: -
V gene: TRBV12-5
CDR3 length: 17
J gene: TRBJ2-3
D gene: TRBD2
CDR3 DNA: TGTGCTAGTGGTTTGGTCTTGCGGGAGGCCAGTCCAGATACGCAGTATTTT
CDR3 protein: CASGLVLREASPDTQYF

clone size: -
V gene: TRBV7-2
CDR3 length: 14
J gene: TRBJ1-1
D gene: -
CDR3 DNA: TGTGCCAGCAGCTTTTGGGGGCCGGGCACTGAAGCTTTCTTT
CDR3 protein: CASSFWGPGTEAFF

clone size: -
V gene: TRBV3-1/TRBV3-2
CDR3 length: 15
J gene: TRBJ2-7
D gene: -
CDR3 DNA: TGTGCCAGCAGCCCGATTCAGGGGAGCTCCTACGAGCAGTACTTC
CDR3 protein: CASSPIQGSSYEQYF